This note documents a single T cell receptor (beta chain) sequence. The antigen is undetermined. It was with 60 Vbeta and 13 Jbeta primers that the PCR ran. The data were produced by immunoSEQ multiplex PCR, yet TCRdb's version contains in-frame clones alone and is incomplete. This sample has about 180,000 clones, with approximately 80% found just once. The CDR3 has 14 amino acids. Germline V gene lookup returns CDR1 MGHDK and CDR2 SYGVNS. The data derive from a study of cytomegalovirus exposure and HLA in healthy donors. Study-wide results and caveats: TCR beta V segments were, for the most part, productive about 87% or about 30% of the time in an earlier analysis.

The rearrangement links TRBV25-1 to TRBJ2-5; 7 nucleotides align to TRBD2. The J call may be wrong; the DNA end is better matched by TRBJ2-7. The receptor was derived from a man aged 18 to 30 in good health and CMV-seronegative. Specimen: PBMCs. The DNA of the CDR3 is TGTGCCAGCAGTGAGTTCAGCGGGACCTACGAGCAGTACTTC. Its translation is CASSEFSGTYEQYF.